This TCR beta chain was recorded in a study of post-analysis software for immune sequencing data. The overall study: Secondary progressive, relapsing-remitting and progressive-relapsing multiple sclerosis were among the included disease courses.

Study-wide results and limits: Patients with multiple sclerosis recorded significantly lower normalized Chao1 diversity than controls, the study found. Controls had lower frequencies than patients of a handful of TRBV segments, which included TRBV5-6, TRBV5-1 and TRBV20-1. Samples sharing a preparation batch grouped tightly together when assessed by F measure.

Unique molecular identifiers featured in each of the TCR beta cDNA libraries. TCRdb re-analysed the PCR reads in MiXCR, keeping a single row per CDR3 protein. The sample shows fewer than 700,000 distinct CDR3 sequences, roughly two fifths of them seen only once. V was cut by 6 bases and J by 8 bases, with 11 bases left in between. Germline V gene data show CDR1 as ENHRY and CDR2 as SYGVKD. The CDR3 loop spans 12 amino acids. This clonotype was counted a few times. Its antigen is undetermined. The sequence was collected from a girl aged 5-17 years with multiple sclerosis. The chain couples TRBV10-3 to TRBJ1-5; D possibly corresponds to TRBD1 (5 bases). The sample consisted of blood. The CDR3, as DNA: TGTGCCATCAGCGGGGGAACGGAGCCCCAGCATTTT. This gives the protein CAISGGTEPQHF.